This T cell receptor (beta chain) was identified during a study of blood T cell repertoires in COVID-19. Study-wide background: Material from acute and convalescent COVID-19 was sourced from the United States, Italy and Spain.

The CDR3 consists of 14 residues. Trimming removed 0 bases from V and 6 bases from J, with 12 bases in between. Looked up from germline, CDR1 is SGHDT and CDR2 is YYEEEE. This clone has at least ten counts. Per the authors' pipeline: Quantification of nucleated cells was approximated via reference gene primer amplification. Sequenced by immunoSEQ multiplex PCR; TCRdb stores in-frame clones only, minus some. Clonal size and the V and J genes are those of that table, whereas D and trimming came from the DNA. The sample includes about 200,000 clones, approximately 80% of them seen just once. This TCR came from a human donor in a cohort sampled during active COVID-19. The specimen sequenced was peripheral blood. V and J are TRBV5-6 and TRBJ1-2; D uncertain. CDR3 nucleotides: TGTGCCAGCAGCTTGGCACACAGCTTCCATGGCTACACCTTC. Its translation is CASSLAHSFHGYTF.